These T cell receptor beta chains were read from a single sample in a study of T cells in Graves' hyperthyroidism and ophthalmopathy. One entry per CDR3 protein, called by TCRdb with MiXCR from the multiplex PCR reads. The repertoire holds around 620,000 distinct CDR3 sequences, under 20% seen once, with 3.5% to 4% in the top ten. The source material was blood. These receptors all stem from a woman under 40 with Graves' hyperthyroidism. The CDR3 runs from the conserved cysteine through the conserved F or W. D genes are given only for firm matches. Where a row states a size, it is once, few, many or the class of an expanded clone; other rows omit it.

clone_size: many
j_call: TRBJ2-5
cdr3_length: 21
v_call: TRBV28
d_call: TRBD2
cdr3_aa: CASSPPGLAVHIKGAQETQYF
cdr3_nt: TGTGCCAGCAGTCCCCCGGGACTAGCGGTTCATATAAAGGGGGCGCAAGAGACCCAGTACTTC

clone_size: few
j_call: TRBJ2-7
cdr3_length: 14
v_call: TRBV7-2
d_call: TRBD2
cdr3_aa: CASRLAGGNYEQYF
cdr3_nt: TGTGCCAGCAGACTAGCGGGAGGAAACTACGAGCAGTACTTC

clone_size: few
j_call: TRBJ1-3
cdr3_length: 19
v_call: TRBV28
d_call: TRBD1
cdr3_aa: CASSPPGTGEHLSGNTIYF
cdr3_nt: TGTGCCAGCAGCCCCCCGGGAACAGGGGAACATCTTTCTGGAAACACCATATATTTT

clone_size: NA
j_call: TRBJ1-3
cdr3_length: 15
v_call: TRBV7-9
d_call: NA
cdr3_aa: CASRGRGISGNTIYF
cdr3_nt: TGTGCCAGCAGGGGTAGAGGGATATCTGGAAACACCATATATTTT

clone_size: few
j_call: TRBJ1-4
cdr3_length: 15
v_call: TRBV28
d_call: NA
cdr3_aa: CASSPTGGFGEKLFF
cdr3_nt: TGTGCCAGCAGTCCAACTGGGGGTTTTGGCGAAAAACTGTTTTTT

clone_size: many
j_call: TRBJ2-3
cdr3_length: 16
v_call: TRBV28
d_call: TRBD2
cdr3_aa: CASTRTSGRHTDTQYF
cdr3_nt: TGTGCCAGCACCCGGACTAGCGGGAGACACACAGATACGCAGTATTTT

clone_size: few
j_call: TRBJ2-2
cdr3_length: 16
v_call: TRBV6-2/TRBV6-3
d_call: TRBD2
cdr3_aa: CASSSPAGGPTGELFF
cdr3_nt: TGTGCCAGCAGTTCCCCAGCGGGAGGGCCGACCGGGGAGCTGTTTTTT

clone_size: NA
j_call: TRBJ2-7
cdr3_length: 15
v_call: TRBV20-1
d_call: TRBD2
cdr3_aa: CSASDTTSGTWEQYF
cdr3_nt: TGCAGTGCTAGCGACACGACTAGCGGGACTTGGGAGCAGTACTTC

clone_size: few
j_call: TRBJ1-5
cdr3_length: 15
v_call: TRBV28
d_call: NA
cdr3_aa: CASSLRGRDNQPQHF
cdr3_nt: TGTGCCAGCAGTTTACGCGGCAGGGACAATCAGCCCCAGCATTTT

clone_size: NA
j_call: TRBJ1-4
cdr3_length: 14
v_call: TRBV5-6
d_call: TRBD1
cdr3_aa: CASSLGQTNEKLFF
cdr3_nt: TGTGCCAGCAGCCTGGGACAGACTAATGAAAAACTGTTTTTT

clone_size: few
j_call: TRBJ2-5
cdr3_length: 16
v_call: TRBV12-3/TRBV12-4
d_call: TRBD2
cdr3_aa: CASSPSTSGRKETQYF
cdr3_nt: TGTGCCAGCAGTCCCTCGACTAGCGGGAGGAAAGAGACCCAGTACTTC

clone_size: few
j_call: TRBJ1-1
cdr3_length: 13
v_call: TRBV14
d_call: NA
cdr3_aa: CASSHVYASEAFF
cdr3_nt: TGTGCCAGCAGCCATGTTTATGCGTCCGAAGCTTTCTTT

clone_size: NA
j_call: TRBJ1-5
cdr3_length: 16
v_call: TRBV19
d_call: NA
cdr3_aa: CASNSERGGPNQPQHF
cdr3_nt: TGTGCCAGTAATTCGGAGAGGGGGGGGCCCAATCAGCCCCAGCATTTT

clone_size: many
j_call: TRBJ1-6
cdr3_length: 13
v_call: TRBV27
d_call: NA
cdr3_aa: CASSSLSGGSLHF
cdr3_nt: TGTGCCAGCAGTTCCCTCTCGGGAGGATCCCTCCACTTT

clone_size: many
j_call: TRBJ2-1
cdr3_length: 18
v_call: TRBV7-2
d_call: TRBD2
cdr3_aa: CASSFTGDLAGGYNEQFF
cdr3_nt: TGTGCCAGCAGCTTTACAGGTGACCTAGCGGGAGGCTACAATGAGCAGTTCTTC

clone_size: many
j_call: TRBJ1-1
cdr3_length: 15
v_call: TRBV7-8
d_call: NA
cdr3_aa: CASSRASRVNTEAFF
cdr3_nt: TGTGCCAGCAGCAGAGCTAGTAGGGTGAACACTGAAGCTTTCTTT

clone_size: many
j_call: TRBJ2-2
cdr3_length: 16
v_call: TRBV3-1
d_call: NA
cdr3_aa: CASSQGTARITGELFF
cdr3_nt: TGTGCCAGCAGCCAAGGGACGGCTCGAATCACCGGGGAGCTGTTTTTT

clone_size: NA
j_call: TRBJ2-5
cdr3_length: 14
v_call: TRBV20-1
d_call: NA
cdr3_aa: CSARLGRGGETQYF
cdr3_nt: TGCAGTGCTAGATTAGGCAGGGGAGGCGAGACCCAGTACTTC

clone_size: NA
j_call: TRBJ1-2
cdr3_length: 12
v_call: TRBV7-9
d_call: TRBD1
cdr3_aa: CATRTGSDGYTF
cdr3_nt: TGTGCCACCAGGACAGGGAGTGATGGCTACACCTTC

clone_size: NA
j_call: TRBJ1-6
cdr3_length: 15
v_call: TRBV20-1
d_call: NA
cdr3_aa: CSARDLEEGNSPLHF
cdr3_nt: TGCAGTGCTAGAGATCTGGAGGAGGGTAATTCACCCCTCCACTTT

clone_size: many
j_call: TRBJ1-1
cdr3_length: 12
v_call: TRBV6-1
d_call: NA
cdr3_aa: CASIGRNTEAFF
cdr3_nt: TGTGCCAGCATCGGCAGAAACACTGAAGCTTTCTTT

clone_size: many
j_call: TRBJ2-7
cdr3_length: 14
v_call: TRBV6-1
d_call: NA
cdr3_aa: CASRIIEGSYEQYF
cdr3_nt: TGTGCCAGCAGAATTATAGAGGGGTCCTACGAGCAGTACTTC

clone_size: many
j_call: TRBJ2-7
cdr3_length: 15
v_call: TRBV3-1
d_call: TRBD2
cdr3_aa: CASSRPGTSGDEQYF
cdr3_nt: TGTGCCAGCAGCCGTCCAGGGACTAGCGGCGACGAGCAGTACTTC

clone_size: many
j_call: TRBJ2-7
cdr3_length: 13
v_call: TRBV28
d_call: TRBD1
cdr3_aa: CASSRQGPYEQYF
cdr3_nt: TGTGCCAGCAGTCGACAGGGACCCTACGAGCAGTACTTC

clone_size: few
j_call: TRBJ2-1
cdr3_length: 18
v_call: TRBV7-8
d_call: TRBD2
cdr3_aa: CASSSPRRREVPYNEQFF
cdr3_nt: TGTGCCAGCAGCTCCCCCCGCCGCCGGGAGGTACCCTACAATGAGCAGTTCTTC

clone_size: few
j_call: TRBJ2-5
cdr3_length: 13
v_call: TRBV29-1
d_call: TRBD2
cdr3_aa: CSVTSGLKETQYF
cdr3_nt: TGCAGCGTGACTAGCGGGTTAAAAGAGACCCAGTACTTC

clone_size: many
j_call: TRBJ2-3
cdr3_length: 14
v_call: TRBV11-2
d_call: NA
cdr3_aa: CASSLEQGRDTQYF
cdr3_nt: TGTGCCAGCAGCTTAGAGCAGGGCAGAGATACGCAGTATTTT

clone_size: once
j_call: TRBJ2-7
cdr3_length: 15
v_call: TRBV15
d_call: NA
cdr3_aa: CATSRGKAGEYEQYF
cdr3_nt: TGTGCCACCAGCAGAGGGAAGGCAGGGGAATACGAGCAGTACTTC

clone_size: few
j_call: TRBJ2-5
cdr3_length: 16
v_call: TRBV18
d_call: NA
cdr3_aa: CASSPPLAGPQETQYF
cdr3_nt: TGTGCCAGCTCACCACCTCTGGCGGGCCCTCAAGAGACCCAGTACTTC

clone_size: many
j_call: TRBJ2-7
cdr3_length: 15
v_call: TRBV20-1
d_call: NA
cdr3_aa: CSARALTTSLNEQYF
cdr3_nt: TGCAGTGCTAGAGCCCTGACAACTAGTCTGAACGAGCAGTACTTC

clone_size: few
j_call: TRBJ2-1
cdr3_length: 12
v_call: TRBV19
d_call: NA
cdr3_aa: CASKTGNNEQFF
cdr3_nt: TGTGCCAGTAAGACCGGCAACAATGAGCAGTTCTTC

clone_size: many
j_call: TRBJ2-2
cdr3_length: 14
v_call: TRBV2
d_call: TRBD1
cdr3_aa: CARGQGANTGELFF
cdr3_nt: TGTGCCAGGGGACAGGGGGCGAACACCGGGGAGCTGTTTTTT

clone_size: NA
j_call: TRBJ1-2
cdr3_length: 14
v_call: TRBV25-1
d_call: NA
cdr3_aa: CASSFGGAGYGYTF
cdr3_nt: TGTGCCAGCAGTTTCGGGGGGGCGGGCTATGGCTACACCTTC